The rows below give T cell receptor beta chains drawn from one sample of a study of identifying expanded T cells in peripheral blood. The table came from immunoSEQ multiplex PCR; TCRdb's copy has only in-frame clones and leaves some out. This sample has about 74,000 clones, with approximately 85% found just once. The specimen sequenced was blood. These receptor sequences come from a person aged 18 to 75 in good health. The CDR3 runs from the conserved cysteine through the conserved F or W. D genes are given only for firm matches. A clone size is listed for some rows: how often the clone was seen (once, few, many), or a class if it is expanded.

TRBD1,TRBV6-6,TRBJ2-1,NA,CASRPSGTGTNEQFF,TGTGCCAGCAGGCCCTCCGGGACAGGGACCAATGAGCAGTTCTTC
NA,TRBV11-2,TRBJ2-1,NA,CASSPVTDNEQFF,TGTGCCAGCAGCCCCGTGACTGACAATGAGCAGTTCTTC
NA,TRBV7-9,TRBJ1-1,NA,CASSLQSSEAFF,TGTGCCAGCAGCTTGCAATCATCTGAAGCTTTCTTT
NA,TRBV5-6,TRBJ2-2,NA,CASSLEVGWTGELFF,TGTGCCAGCAGCTTGGAAGTGGGGTGGACCGGGGAGCTGTTTTTT
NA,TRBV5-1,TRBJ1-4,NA,CASSPEGRGSGKLFF,TGCGCCAGCAGCCCGGAGGGCAGGGGTTCGGGAAAACTGTTTTTT
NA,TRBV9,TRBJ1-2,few,CASSVDPSGQANYGYTF,TGTGCCAGCAGCGTAGATCCGTCAGGGCAAGCTAACTATGGCTACACCTTC
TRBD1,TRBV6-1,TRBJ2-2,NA,CASSEVTGAGGELFF,TGTGCCAGCAGTGAAGTGACAGGGGCCGGCGGGGAGCTGTTTTTT
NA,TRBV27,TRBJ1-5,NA,CASSFDSNQPQHF,TGTGCCAGCAGTTTCGATAGCAATCAGCCCCAGCATTTT
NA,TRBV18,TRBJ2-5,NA,CASSPNRQHETQYF,TGTGCCAGCTCACCCAACCGACAGCATGAGACCCAGTACTTC
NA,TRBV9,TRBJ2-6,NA,CASSPAPHSGANVLTF,TGTGCCAGCAGCCCTGCGCCCCACTCTGGGGCCAACGTCCTGACTTTC
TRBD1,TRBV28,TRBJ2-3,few,CASRDRETNTQYF,TGTGCCAGCAGGGACAGGGAGACCAATACGCAGTATTTT
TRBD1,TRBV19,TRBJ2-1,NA,CASSMPTGGPNEQFF,TGTGCCAGTAGTATGCCGACAGGGGGCCCGAATGAGCAGTTCTTC
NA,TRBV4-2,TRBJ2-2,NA,CASSQDRSASSGELFF,TGTGCCAGCAGCCAAGATCGTTCGGCTAGTTCCGGGGAGCTGTTTTTT
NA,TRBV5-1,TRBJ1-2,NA,CASSIDNMVSDGYTF,TGCGCCAGCAGCATAGACAACATGGTGTCGGATGGCTACACCTTC
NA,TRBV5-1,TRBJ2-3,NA,CASSVTSIDTQYF,TGCGCCAGCAGCGTTACTAGTATCGATACGCAGTATTTT
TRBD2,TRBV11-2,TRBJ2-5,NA,CASSPRLADQETQYF,TGTGCCAGCAGCCCCCGACTAGCGGATCAAGAGACCCAGTACTTC
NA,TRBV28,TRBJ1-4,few,CASSPPGNLNEKLFF,TGTGCCAGCAGTCCCCCGGGGAATCTGAATGAAAAACTGTTTTTT
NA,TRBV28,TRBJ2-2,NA,CASSFLSPGELFF,TGTGCCAGCAGTTTCCTCTCACCCGGGGAGCTGTTTTTT
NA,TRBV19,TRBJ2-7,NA,CASSESVGATYEQYF,TGTGCCAGTAGCGAATCCGTGGGGGCCACCTACGAGCAGTACTTC
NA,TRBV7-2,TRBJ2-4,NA,CASSLGAVSIQYF,TGTGCCAGCAGCTTAGGAGCCGTGAGCATTCAGTACTTC
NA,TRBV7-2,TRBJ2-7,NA,CASSLGGGRATYEQYF,TGTGCCAGCAGCTTAGGTGGGGGCAGGGCTACCTACGAGCAGTACTTC
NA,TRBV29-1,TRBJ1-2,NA,CSSSDGDYGYTF,TGCAGCTCCTCGGACGGAGACTATGGCTACACCTTC
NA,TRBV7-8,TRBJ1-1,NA,CASSTGTPAEAFF,TGTGCCAGCAGCACGGGGACACCGGCAGAAGCTTTCTTT
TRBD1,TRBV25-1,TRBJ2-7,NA,CASSAGQGAYEQYF,TGTGCCAGCAGTGCCGGACAGGGGGCCTACGAGCAGTACTTC
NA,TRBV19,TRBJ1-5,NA,CASTPSLSNQPQHF,TGTGCCAGTACCCCATCGTTAAGCAATCAGCCCCAGCATTTT
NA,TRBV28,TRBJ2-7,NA,CASRAMSEDYEQYF,TGTGCCAGCAGAGCGATGTCAGAAGATTACGAGCAGTACTTC
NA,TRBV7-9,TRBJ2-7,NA,CASSPFDEQYF,TGTGCCAGCAGCCCCTTCGACGAGCAGTACTTC
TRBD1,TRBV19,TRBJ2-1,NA,CASQNRGPLTEQFF,TGTGCCAGTCAAAACAGGGGGCCCCTTACAGAGCAGTTCTTC
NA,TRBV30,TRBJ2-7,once,CAWSVPGEQYF,TGTGCCTGGAGTGTACCGGGCGAGCAGTACTTC
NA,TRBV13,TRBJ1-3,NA,CASSLYTGRGNTIYF,TGTGCCAGCAGCTTATACACGGGACGGGGAAACACCATATATTTT
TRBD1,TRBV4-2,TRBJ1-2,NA,CASSQALWDRGTNYGYTF,TGTGCCAGCAGCCAAGCCCTATGGGACAGGGGAACGAACTATGGCTACACCTTC
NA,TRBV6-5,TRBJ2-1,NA,CASSYQQRTLYNEQFF,TGTGCCAGCAGTTACCAACAGCGGACCTTATACAATGAGCAGTTCTTC
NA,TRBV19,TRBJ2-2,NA,CASKVRGPNTGELFF,TGTGCCAGTAAGGTGAGGGGACCGAACACCGGGGAGCTGTTTTTT
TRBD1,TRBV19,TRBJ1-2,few,CASSGTGDYGYTF,TGTGCCAGTAGTGGGACAGGGGACTATGGCTACACCTTC
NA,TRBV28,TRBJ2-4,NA,CASSLFSEVDIQYF,TGTGCCAGCAGTTTATTTTCGGAGGTTGACATTCAGTACTTC
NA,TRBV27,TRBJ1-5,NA,CASSLSNVGPQHF,TGTGCCAGCAGTTTGTCGAATGTTGGGCCCCAGCATTTT
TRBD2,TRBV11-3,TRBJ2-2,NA,CASSLDRNLAGTGELFF,TGTGCCAGCAGCTTAGATCGTAACCTAGCGGGGACCGGGGAGCTGTTTTTT
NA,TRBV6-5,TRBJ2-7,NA,CASSYWRGSYEQYF,TGTGCCAGCAGTTACTGGCGGGGCTCCTACGAGCAGTACTTC
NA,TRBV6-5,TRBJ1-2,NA,CASSSGANYGYTF,TGTGCCAGCAGTTCCGGAGCTAACTATGGCTACACCTTC
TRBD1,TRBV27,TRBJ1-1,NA,CASSLDRGHLNTEAFF,TGTGCCAGCAGTTTAGACAGGGGGCACTTGAACACTGAAGCTTTCTTT
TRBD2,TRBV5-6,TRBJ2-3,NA,CASSNLAGLRDTQYF,TGTGCCAGCAGCAACTTAGCGGGACTTAGGGATACGCAGTATTTT
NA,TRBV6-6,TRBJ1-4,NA,CASSPRMGEKLFF,TGTGCCAGCAGTCCTAGAATGGGTGAAAAACTGTTTTTT
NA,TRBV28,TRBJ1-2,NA,CASSLYQGLDGYTF,TGTGCCAGCAGTTTATATCAGGGCCTAGATGGCTACACCTTC